The 18 T cell receptor beta chains below come from one sample, sequenced in a study of blood T cell repertoires in COVID-19. The data were produced by immunoSEQ multiplex PCR, yet TCRdb's version contains in-frame clones alone and is incomplete. The sample contains about 160,000 clones, roughly 73% of which appear only once. Input material: peripheral blood. The source of these receptors is a man between 65 and 80 years old with acute or convalescent COVID-19.

V and J are TRBV10-3 and TRBJ2-7; 9 bases agree with TRBD1. This CDR3 comprises 14 residues. Trimming took 5 bases from V and 5 from J; bases not matched to a gene: 7. Germline V gene lookup returns CDR1 ENHRY and CDR2 SYGVKD. CDR3 sequence (DNA): TGTGCCATCAGTCCCGGGACAGGGAACGACGAGCAGTACTTC. Protein: CAISPGTGNDEQYF.

This clone was observed a handful of times. The V and J genes are TRBV11-2 and TRBJ2-4; tentative D call: TRBD2 (6 bases). The CDR3 contains 15 residues. Germline CDR1 and CDR2: SGHAT and FQNNGV. Trimming pared 4 bases from V and 7 bases from J, leaving 17 bases between. This CDR3 is CASSSDGGKENIQYF. CDR3 DNA sequence: TGTGCCAGCAGCTCGGACGGAGGGAAGGAGAACATTCAGTACTTC. The whole variable domain, filled in from reference TRBV11-2 and TRBJ2-4, reads EAGVAQSPRYKIIEKRQSVAFWCNPISGHATLYWYQQILGQGPKLLIQFQNNGVVDDSQLPKDRFSAERLKGVDSTLKIQPAKLEDSAVYLCASSSDGGKENIQYFGAGTRLSVL.

V usage is TRBV19 and J usage is TRBJ1-5, with unresolved D. This CDR3 contains 13 residues. CDR1 is LNHDA and CDR2 is SQIVND in the germline V gene (reference sequence). V was pared by 8 bases and J by 0 bases, with 8 bases between. CDR3 nucleotides: TGTGCCAGTGCGCCTTATAGCAATCAGCCCCAGCATTTT. This encodes CASAPYSNQPQHF.

This clone has only one observation. The V call is TRBV14, the J call TRBJ1-1; D is possibly TRBD1 (6 bases). Trimming cost V 4 bases and J 1 base, with 10 bases left between them. The CDR3 contains 14 residues. Germline CDR1 reads SGHDN; CDR2 reads FVKESK. This CDR3 is CASSRQEPNTEAFF. The CDR3 DNA reads TGTGCCAGCAGCCGACAGGAGCCGAACACTGAAGCTTTCTTT.

The CDR3 coding sequence is TGTGCCAGCAGCCCGGGGGTGGGGACAGGAATCCAACTACCCTACGAGCAGTACTTC. This sequence encodes CASSPGVGTGIQLPYEQYF. The J gene is TRBJ2-7, the V gene TRBV11-3, with TRBD1 identical over 8 bases. Germline V CDR1 and CDR2: SGHNT, YENEEA. CDR3 length: 19 residues. The trim removed 5 bases at V and 2 bases at J, leaving 20 bases unmatched.

The J gene is TRBJ1-2, the V gene TRBV6-5; 9 nucleotides line up with TRBD1. V lost 6 bases and J lost 4; bases outside the gene matches: 9. In germline, CDR1 is MNHEY, CDR2 SVGAGI. The CDR3 totals 15 residues. The CDR3 protein is CASRGTGRPFYGYTF. Here the CDR3 DNA reads TGTGCCAGCAGAGGGACAGGGCGACCCTTCTATGGCTACACCTTC.

V and J are TRBV10-3 and TRBJ2-7; TRBD1 might be the D (6 bases). The CDR3 is made up of 15 amino acids. Trimming took 3 bases from V and 3 from J, leaving 15 bases between them. The germline V gene has CDR1 ENHRY and CDR2 SYGVKD. Written as DNA, the CDR3 is TGTGCCATCAGTGACGCCAGGGGCCGAGACTACGAGCAGTACTTC. This gives the protein CAISDARGRDYEQYF.

This rearrangement joins TRBV30 to TRBJ2-7; TRBD1 matches 9 bases. The CDR3 contains 15 residues. Trimming cost V 3 bases and J 7 bases; bases outside gene matches: 13. Germline assignment: CDR1 GTSNPN and CDR2 SVGIG (reference sequence). This CDR3 reads CAWRPPGQGIGEQYF. The CDR3 DNA reads as TGTGCCTGGAGACCTCCGGGACAGGGAATCGGTGAGCAGTACTTC.

The rearrangement links TRBV27 to TRBJ2-7; 7 bases align to TRBD1. Germline CDR1 and CDR2: MNHEY and SMNVEV (reference sequence). The CDR3 sequence is 13 residues long. Trimming cost V 6 bases and J 0 bases; bases outside gene matches: 2. CDR3 sequence: CASRRDSSYEQYF. The CDR3 DNA is TGTGCCAGCAGGAGGGACAGCTCCTACGAGCAGTACTTC.

The chain employs TRBV19 and TRBJ2-1; 8 bases align to TRBD2. Germline values: CDR1 LNHDA, CDR2 SQIVND (reference sequence). This CDR3 spans 15 amino acids. V shed 3 bases and J 4 bases; nucleotides not matched to a gene: 5. CDR3 region: CASSIGGGPYNEQFF. CDR3 in DNA: TGTGCCAGTAGTATTGGCGGGGGGCCTTACAATGAGCAGTTCTTC. Using reference TRBV19 and TRBJ2-1 for the parts outside the CDR3, the full variable domain is DGGITQSPKYLFRKEGQNVTLSCEQNLNHDAMYWYRQDPGQGLRLIYYSQIVNDFQKGDIAEGYSVSREKKESFPLTVTSAQKNPTAFYLCASSIGGGPYNEQFFGPGTRLTVL.

The count of this clone is one. CDR3 nucleotide sequence: TGTGCCAGCAGCCTCCTCTGGGAGCTGTTTTTT. Translation gives CASSLLWELFF. The rearrangement uses TRBV6-5 and TRBJ2-2; D remains unclear. In germline, CDR1 is MNHEY, CDR2 SVGAGI. Deletions cut 6 bases from V and 9 bases from J, with 8 bases between. The CDR3 sequence is 11 residues long.

The chain uses TRBV24-1 and TRBJ1-3; weak D call: TRBD1 (6 bases). The CDR3 has 16 residues. Trimming removed 7 bases from V and 1 base from J, with 16 bases in between. CDR1 KGHDR and CDR2 SFDVKD come from the germline V gene. CDR3 DNA: TGTGCCACCAGCCAAATTAGGGACAAATCTGGAAACACCATATATTTT. Its protein is CATSQIRDKSGNTIYF.

The chain joins TRBV5-1 to TRBJ2-1; 9 bases match TRBD2. The CDR3 has 15 residues. The V segment lost 3 bases and the J segment 8 bases; nucleotides outside the gene matches: 9. CDR1 and CDR2 (germline): SGHRS, YFSETQ. CDR3 coding DNA: TGCGCCAGCAGCTCCTTGGCGGGGGGGCCCTATGAGCAGTTCTTC. Protein product: CASSSLAGGPYEQFF.

This clone was picked up one time. The rearrangement uses TRBV10-2 and TRBJ2-1; D may be TRBD2 (5 bases). Germline V gene data show CDR1 as WSHSY and CDR2 as SAAADI. The CDR3 is 17 residues long. Between the trimmed V and J ends, which lost 1 base and 0 bases, there was a span of 13 bases. DNA of the CDR3: TGCGCCAGCAGTGAGTATGTTGGAGGCGACTCCTACAATGAGCAGTTCTTC. Translating it yields CASSEYVGGDSYNEQFF.

The chain carries TRBV6-5 and TRBJ2-5, with TRBD2 as a possible D gene (6 bases). Germline assignment: CDR1 MNHEY and CDR2 SVGAGI. V was clipped by 6 bases and J by 4 bases, with 18 bases between them. CDR3 length equals 15 residues. CDR3 nucleotide sequence: TGTGCCAGCAGCAGAGGCTCGCGGGGTGGAGAGACCCAGTACTTC. Its translation: CASSRGSRGGETQYF.

As DNA, the CDR3 is TGTGCCAGCAGTGGCAGCATCGGGGAGACCCAGTACTTC. Translating it yields CASSGSIGETQYF. V gene TRBV25-1 combines with J gene TRBJ2-5; D is unclear. CDR3 length: 13 amino acids. Germline CDR1 reads MGHDK; CDR2 reads SYGVNS. Trimming pared 4 bases from V and 5 bases from J, leaving 11 bases between.

This clone is a singleton in its sample. V is TRBV5-1 and J is TRBJ2-7, with TRBD2 as a possible D gene (6 bases). The CDR3 has 14 amino acids. CDR1 is SGHRS, CDR2 YFSETQ, per germline. V lost 4 bases to trimming and J lost 7 bases, with 18 bases between them. CDR3: CASSIGGTFFEQYF. The CDR3 nucleotides read TGCGCCAGCAGCATTGGGGGGACTTTTTTTGAGCAGTACTTC.

V usage is TRBV10-1 and J usage is TRBJ2-3; tentative D call: TRBD1 (5 bases). This CDR3 comprises 13 residues. V was shortened by 2 bases and J by 7 bases, with 10 bases between the two germline ends. Germline V lookup: CDR1 WNHNN, CDR2 SYGVQD (reference sequence). DNA for the CDR3: TGCGCCAGCAGTGAGACACAGGCGAATACGCAGTATTTT. Translated, it gives CASSETQANTQYF.